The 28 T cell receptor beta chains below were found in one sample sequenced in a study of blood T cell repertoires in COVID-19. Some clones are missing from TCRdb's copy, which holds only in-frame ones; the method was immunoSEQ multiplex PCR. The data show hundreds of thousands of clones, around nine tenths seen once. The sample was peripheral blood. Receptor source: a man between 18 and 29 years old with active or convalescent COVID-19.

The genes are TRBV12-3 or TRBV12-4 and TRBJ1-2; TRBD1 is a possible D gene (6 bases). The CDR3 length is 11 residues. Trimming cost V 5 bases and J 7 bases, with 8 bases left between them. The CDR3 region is CASSQGSGYTF. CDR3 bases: TGTGCCAGCAGTCAGGGGTCTGGCTACACCTTC.

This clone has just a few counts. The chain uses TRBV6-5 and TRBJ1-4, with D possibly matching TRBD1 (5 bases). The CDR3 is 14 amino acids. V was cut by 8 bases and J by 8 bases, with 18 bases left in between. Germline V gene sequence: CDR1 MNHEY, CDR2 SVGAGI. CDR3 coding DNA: TGTGCCAGCTCGATTTACTCACAGGACGAAAAACTGTTTTTT. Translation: CASSIYSQDEKLFF.

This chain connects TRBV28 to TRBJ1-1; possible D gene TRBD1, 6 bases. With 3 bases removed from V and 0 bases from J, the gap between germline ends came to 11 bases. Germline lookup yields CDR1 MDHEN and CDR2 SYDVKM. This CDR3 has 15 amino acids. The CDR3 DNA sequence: TGTGCCAGCAGTTTCCCCGGACAGATGAACACTGAAGCTTTCTTT. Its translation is CASSFPGQMNTEAFF.

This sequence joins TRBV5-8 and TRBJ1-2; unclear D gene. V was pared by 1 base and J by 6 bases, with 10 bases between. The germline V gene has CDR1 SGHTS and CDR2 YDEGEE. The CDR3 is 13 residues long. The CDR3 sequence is CASSLPGYDGYTF. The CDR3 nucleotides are TGTGCCAGCAGCTTGCCAGGTTACGATGGCTACACCTTC.

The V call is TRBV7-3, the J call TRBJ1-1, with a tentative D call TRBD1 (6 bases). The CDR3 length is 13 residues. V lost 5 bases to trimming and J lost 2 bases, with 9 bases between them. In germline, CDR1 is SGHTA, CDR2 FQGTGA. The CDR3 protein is CASSGGINTEAFF. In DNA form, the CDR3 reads TGTGCCAGCAGCGGGGGCATTAACACTGAAGCTTTCTTT.

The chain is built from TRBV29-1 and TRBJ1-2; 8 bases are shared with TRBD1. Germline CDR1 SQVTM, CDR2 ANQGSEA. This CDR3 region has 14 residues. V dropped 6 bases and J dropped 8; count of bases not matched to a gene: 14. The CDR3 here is CSVSSRTGRAGYTF. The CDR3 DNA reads TGCAGCGTAAGCAGTAGGACAGGGAGAGCGGGCTACACCTTC.

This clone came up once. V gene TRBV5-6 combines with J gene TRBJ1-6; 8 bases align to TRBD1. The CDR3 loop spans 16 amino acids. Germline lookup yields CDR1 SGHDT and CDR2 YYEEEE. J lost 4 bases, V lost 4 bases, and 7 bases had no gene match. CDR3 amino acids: CASSKTGTGYNSPLHF. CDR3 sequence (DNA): TGTGCCAGCAGCAAGACCGGGACAGGATATAATTCACCCCTCCACTTT.

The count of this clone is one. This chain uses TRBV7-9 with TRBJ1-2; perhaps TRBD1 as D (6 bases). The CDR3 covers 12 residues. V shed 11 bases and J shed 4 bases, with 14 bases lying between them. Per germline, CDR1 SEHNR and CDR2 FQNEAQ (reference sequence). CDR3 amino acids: CAAGGAFYGYTF. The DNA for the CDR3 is TGTGCCGCCGGGGGGGCCTTCTATGGCTACACCTTC.

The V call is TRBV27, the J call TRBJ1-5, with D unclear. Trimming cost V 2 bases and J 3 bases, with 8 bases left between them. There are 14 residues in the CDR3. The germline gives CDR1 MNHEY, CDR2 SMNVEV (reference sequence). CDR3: CASSLIRSNQPQHF. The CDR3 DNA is TGTGCCAGCAGTTTAATCAGGTCCAATCAGCCCCAGCATTTT.

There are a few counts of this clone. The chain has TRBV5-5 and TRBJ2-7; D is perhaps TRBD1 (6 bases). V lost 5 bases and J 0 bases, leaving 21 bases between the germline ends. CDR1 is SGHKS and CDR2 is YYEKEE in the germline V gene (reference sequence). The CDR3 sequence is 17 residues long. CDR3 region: CASRIALGDTLSYEQYF. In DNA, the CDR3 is TGTGCCAGCAGGATAGCTTTGGGGGACACTCTCTCCTACGAGCAGTACTTC.

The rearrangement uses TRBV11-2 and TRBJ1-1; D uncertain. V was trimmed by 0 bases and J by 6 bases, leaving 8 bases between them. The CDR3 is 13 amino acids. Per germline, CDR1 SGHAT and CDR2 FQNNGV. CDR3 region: CASSLDVNPEAFF. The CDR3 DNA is TGTGCCAGCAGCTTAGATGTAAATCCTGAAGCTTTCTTT.

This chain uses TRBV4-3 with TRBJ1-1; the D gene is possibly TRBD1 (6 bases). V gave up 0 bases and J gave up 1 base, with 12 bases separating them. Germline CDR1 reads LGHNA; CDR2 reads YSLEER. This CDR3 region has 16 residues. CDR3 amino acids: CASSQDRGAPNTEAFF. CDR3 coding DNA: TGCGCCAGCAGCCAAGATCGGGGGGCTCCGAACACTGAAGCTTTCTTT.

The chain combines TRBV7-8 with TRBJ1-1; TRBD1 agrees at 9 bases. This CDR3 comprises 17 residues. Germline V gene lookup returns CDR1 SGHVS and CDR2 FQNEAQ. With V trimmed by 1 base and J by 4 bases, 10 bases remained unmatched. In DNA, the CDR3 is TGTGCCAGCAGCTTAGGGCTACCGGGACAGGGTTTCACTGAAGCTTTCTTT. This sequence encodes CASSLGLPGQGFTEAFF.

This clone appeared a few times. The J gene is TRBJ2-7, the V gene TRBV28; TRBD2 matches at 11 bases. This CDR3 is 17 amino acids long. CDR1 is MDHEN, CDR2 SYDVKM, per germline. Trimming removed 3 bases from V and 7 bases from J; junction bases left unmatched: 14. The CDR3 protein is CASSFETSGSPSTEQYF. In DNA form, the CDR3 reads TGTGCCAGCAGTTTTGAAACTAGCGGGAGCCCCTCTACTGAGCAGTACTTC.

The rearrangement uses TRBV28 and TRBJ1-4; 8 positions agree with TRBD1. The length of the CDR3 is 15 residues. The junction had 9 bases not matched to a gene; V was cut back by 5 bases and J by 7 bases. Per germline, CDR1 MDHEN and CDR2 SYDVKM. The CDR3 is CASSPTGQGGEKLFF. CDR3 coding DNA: TGTGCCAGCAGTCCAACTGGACAGGGCGGTGAAAAACTGTTTTTT.

The CDR3: CASSTSTGIGAFF. CDR3 in DNA: TGTGCCAGTAGTACTTCGACAGGTATTGGAGCTTTCTTT. The chain is built from TRBV19 and TRBJ1-1; the D gene is possibly TRBD1 (6 bases). Per germline, CDR1 LNHDA and CDR2 SQIVND (reference sequence). The CDR3 has 13 residues. V lost 4 bases and J lost 10, with 16 bases in between.

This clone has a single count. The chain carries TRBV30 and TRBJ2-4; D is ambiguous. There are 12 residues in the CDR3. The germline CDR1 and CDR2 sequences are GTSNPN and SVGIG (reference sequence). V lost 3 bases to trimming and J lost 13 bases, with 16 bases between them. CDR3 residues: CAWRSVAQTQYF. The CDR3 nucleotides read TGTGCCTGGAGATCCGTGGCCCAAACACAGTACTTC.

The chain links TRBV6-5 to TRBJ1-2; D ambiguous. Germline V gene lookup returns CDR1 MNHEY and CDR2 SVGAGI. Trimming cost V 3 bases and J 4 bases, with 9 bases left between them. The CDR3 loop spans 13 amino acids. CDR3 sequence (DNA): TGTGCCAGCAGTTATCTGGCGGGCTATGGCTACACCTTC. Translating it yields CASSYLAGYGYTF.

CDR3 protein: CSVVGGYEQYF. CDR3 coding DNA: TGCAGCGTTGTAGGAGGGTACGAGCAGTACTTC. This chain links TRBV29-1 with TRBJ2-7; possibly TRBD2 for D (6 bases). Germline assignment: CDR1 SQVTM and CDR2 ANQGSEA. The V and J ends lost 4 bases and 4 bases respectively, with 8 bases between them. The length of the CDR3 is 11 residues.

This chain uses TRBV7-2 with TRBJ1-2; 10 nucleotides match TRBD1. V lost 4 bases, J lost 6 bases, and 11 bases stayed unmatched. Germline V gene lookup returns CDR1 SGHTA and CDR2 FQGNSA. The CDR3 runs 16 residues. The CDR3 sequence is CASSYHELGQGHGYTF. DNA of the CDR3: TGTGCCAGCAGCTATCATGAGCTGGGACAGGGGCATGGCTACACCTTC.

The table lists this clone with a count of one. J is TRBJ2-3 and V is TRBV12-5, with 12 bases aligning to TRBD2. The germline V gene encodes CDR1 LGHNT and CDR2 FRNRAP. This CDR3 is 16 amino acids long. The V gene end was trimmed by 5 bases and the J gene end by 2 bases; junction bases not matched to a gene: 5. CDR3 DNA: TGTGCTAGTGGTGATACTAGCGGGGGGACCACAGATACGCAGTATTTT. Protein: CASGDTSGGTTDTQYF.

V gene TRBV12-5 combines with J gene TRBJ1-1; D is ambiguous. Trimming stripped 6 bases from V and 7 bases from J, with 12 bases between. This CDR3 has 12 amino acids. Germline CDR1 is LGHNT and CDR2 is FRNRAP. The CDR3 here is CASGSGFGEAFF. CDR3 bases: TGTGCTAGTGGATCAGGATTCGGTGAAGCTTTCTTT.

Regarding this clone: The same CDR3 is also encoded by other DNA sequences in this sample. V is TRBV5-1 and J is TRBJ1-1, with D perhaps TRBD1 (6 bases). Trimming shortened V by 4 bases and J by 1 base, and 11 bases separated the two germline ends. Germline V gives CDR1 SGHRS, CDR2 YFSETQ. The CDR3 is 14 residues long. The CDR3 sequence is CASSSGTPNTEAFF. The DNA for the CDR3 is TGCGCCAGCAGCAGCGGGACACCGAACACTGAAGCTTTCTTT. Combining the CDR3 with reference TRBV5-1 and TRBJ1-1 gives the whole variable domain KAGVTQTPRYLIKTRGQQVTLSCSPISGHRSVSWYQQTPGQGLQFLFEYFSETQRNKGNFPGRFSGRQFSNSRSEMNVSTLELGDSALYLCASSSGTPNTEAFFGQGTRLTVV.

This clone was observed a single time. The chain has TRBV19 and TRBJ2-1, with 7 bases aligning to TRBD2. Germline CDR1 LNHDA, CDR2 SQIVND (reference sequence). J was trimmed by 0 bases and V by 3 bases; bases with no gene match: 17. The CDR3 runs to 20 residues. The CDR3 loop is CASSMDNAGVFDSSYNEQFF. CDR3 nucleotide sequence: TGTGCCAGTAGTATGGACAACGCGGGAGTTTTTGATAGCTCCTACAATGAGCAGTTCTTC.

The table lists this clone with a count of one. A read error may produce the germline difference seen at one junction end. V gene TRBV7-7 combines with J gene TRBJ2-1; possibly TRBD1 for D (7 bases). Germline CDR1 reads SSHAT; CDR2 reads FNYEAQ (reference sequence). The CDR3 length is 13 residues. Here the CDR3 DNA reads TGTGCTAGCAGCCCCCACTTGGGGGGACAGTTATTCTTC. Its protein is CASSPHLGGQLFF.

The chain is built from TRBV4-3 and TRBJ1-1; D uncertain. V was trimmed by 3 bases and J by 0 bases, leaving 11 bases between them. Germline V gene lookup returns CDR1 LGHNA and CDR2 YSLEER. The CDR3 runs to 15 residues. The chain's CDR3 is CASSQGSSMNTEAFF. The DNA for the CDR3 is TGCGCCAGCAGCCAGGGCAGCTCCATGAACACTGAAGCTTTCTTT.

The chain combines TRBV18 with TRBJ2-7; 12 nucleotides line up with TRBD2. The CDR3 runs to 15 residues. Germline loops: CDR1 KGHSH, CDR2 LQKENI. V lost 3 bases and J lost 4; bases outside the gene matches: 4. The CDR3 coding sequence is TGTGCCAGCTCACCCCGGACTAGCGGGGCTTACGAGCAGTACTTC. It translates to CASSPRTSGAYEQYF.

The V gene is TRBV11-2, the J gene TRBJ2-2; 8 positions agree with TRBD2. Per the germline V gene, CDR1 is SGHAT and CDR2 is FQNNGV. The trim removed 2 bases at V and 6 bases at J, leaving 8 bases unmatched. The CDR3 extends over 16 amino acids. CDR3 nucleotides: TGTGCCAGCAGCTTAACAGCGGGAGTAGCTCCCGGGGAGCTGTTTTTT. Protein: CASSLTAGVAPGELFF. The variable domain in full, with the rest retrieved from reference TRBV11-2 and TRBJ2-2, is EAGVAQSPRYKIIEKRQSVAFWCNPISGHATLYWYQQILGQGPKLLIQFQNNGVVDDSQLPKDRFSAERLKGVDSTLKIQPAKLEDSAVYLCASSLTAGVAPGELFFGEGSRLTVL.